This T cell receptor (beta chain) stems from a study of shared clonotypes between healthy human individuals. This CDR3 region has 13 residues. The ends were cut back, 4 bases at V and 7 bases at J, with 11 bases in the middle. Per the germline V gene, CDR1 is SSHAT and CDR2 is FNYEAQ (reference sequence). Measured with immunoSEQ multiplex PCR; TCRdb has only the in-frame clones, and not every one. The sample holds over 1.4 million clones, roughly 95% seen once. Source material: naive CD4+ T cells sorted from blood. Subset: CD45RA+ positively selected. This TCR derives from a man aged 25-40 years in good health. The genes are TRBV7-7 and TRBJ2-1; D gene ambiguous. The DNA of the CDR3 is TGTGCCAGCAGCTCAAATCAACTAAATGAGCAGTTCTTC. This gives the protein CASSSNQLNEQFF.